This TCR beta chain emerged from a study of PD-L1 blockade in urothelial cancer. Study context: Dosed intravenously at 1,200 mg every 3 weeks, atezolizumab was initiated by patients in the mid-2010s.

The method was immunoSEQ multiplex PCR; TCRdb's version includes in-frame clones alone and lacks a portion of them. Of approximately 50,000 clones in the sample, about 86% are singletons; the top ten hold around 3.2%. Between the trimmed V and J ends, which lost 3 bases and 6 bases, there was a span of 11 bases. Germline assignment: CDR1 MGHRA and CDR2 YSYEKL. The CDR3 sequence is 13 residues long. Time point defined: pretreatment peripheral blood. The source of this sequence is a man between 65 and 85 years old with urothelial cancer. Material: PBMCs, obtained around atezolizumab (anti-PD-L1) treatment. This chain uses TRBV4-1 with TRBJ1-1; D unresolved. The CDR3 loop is CASSQGDIAEAFF. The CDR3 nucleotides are TGCGCCAGCAGCCAGGGAGACATCGCTGAAGCTTTCTTT.